The 2 T cell receptor beta chains below all came from one sample that was sequenced in a study of T-cell memory formation after mild COVID-19. TCRdb called the 5' RACE reads again in MiXCR, with one record for every CDR3 protein. The sample yields about 340,000 distinct CDR3 sequences, approximately 15% seen once. The source material was PBMCs or a T cell subset sorted from them (not recorded which). The receptor set was obtained from a man younger than 35 who had mild COVID-19 (a few samples of this study predate the infection). Cell type and time point are not known.

A few counts support this clonotype. The CDR3 nucleotides are TGTGCCAGCAGCCAGGAACAGACAATGAACACTGAAGCTTTCTTT. It codes for CASSQEQTMNTEAFF. The genes are TRBV16 and TRBJ1-1; D unresolved. CDR1 and CDR2 (germline): KGHSY, FQNENV. V lost 3 bases and J lost 0, with 11 bases in between. The CDR3 spans 15 residues.

Only a few counts were recorded for this clonotype. The CDR3 DNA follows: TGTGCCAGCAGCCCCCGGAGGGGTAACACCATATATTTT. This translates into CASSPRRGNTIYF. V is TRBV7-2 and J is TRBJ1-3, with D possibly being TRBD1 (5 bases). Trimming left V 5 bases short and J 7 bases short, with 12 bases between. The germline CDR1 and CDR2 sequences are SGHTA and FQGNSA. This CDR3 has 13 residues.